Following are 20 T cell receptor beta chains from one sample sequenced in a study of blood T cell repertoires in COVID-19 (dated by TCRdb to 2018 to 2020). Library construction relied on the immunoSEQ multiplex PCR assay. This is the immuneACCESS table as TCRdb keeps it, with only in-frame sequences that have V and J called. A part of the clones is gone; compared with another copy, unresolved V genes explain less than half, and the rest is unexplained. This sample holds 98,000 or so clones; about four fifths were observed only once. The ten largest clones add up to about 4% of the sample. The sequenced sample was peripheral blood. The receptors derive from a woman in her 70s with acute or convalescent COVID-19.

The CDR3 DNA is TGTGCCAGTAATGGACAGGGGGGTATAACAGATACGCAGTATTTT. It encodes CASNGQGGITDTQYF. The chain has TRBV28 and TRBJ2-3, with 10 bases that match TRBD1. CDR3 length: 15 residues. The trim removed 9 bases at V and 3 bases at J, leaving 9 bases unmatched. CDR1 and CDR2 (germline): MDHEN, SYDVKM. Together with reference TRBV28 and TRBJ2-3, the CDR3 gives the full variable domain: DVKVTQSSRYLVKRTGEKVFLECVQDMDHENMFWYRQDPGLGLRLIYFSYDVKMKEKGDIPEGYSVSREKKERFSLILESASTNQTSMYLCASNGQGGITDTQYFGPGTRLTVL.

The chain couples TRBV3-1 (or the pseudogene TRBV3-2) to TRBJ2-1; 8 nucleotides match TRBD2. The junction had 16 bases not matched to a gene; V was cut back by 0 bases and J by 0 bases. CDR1 and CDR2 from the germline V gene are LGHDT and YNNKEL (reference sequence). This CDR3 is built from 21 residues. The CDR3 loop reads CASSQDRGDLAGQSSYNEQFF. DNA for the CDR3: TGTGCCAGCAGCCAAGATAGGGGGGACCTAGCGGGCCAGAGCTCCTACAATGAGCAGTTCTTC.

V usage is TRBV5-6 and J usage is TRBJ1-2; 11 nucleotides match TRBD1. Germline V gene data show CDR1 as SGHDT and CDR2 as YYEEEE. CDR3 size: 15 residues. Trimming at V came to 4 bases and at J to 3 bases, leaving 5 bases not matched to a gene. The CDR3 DNA sequence: TGTGCCAGCAGCAGGACAGGGGGCCAATACTATGGCTACACCTTC. Translation: CASSRTGGQYYGYTF.

This chain joins TRBV5-4 and TRBJ2-6; D remains unclear. V lost 7 bases and J 0 bases, leaving 8 bases between the germline ends. Looked up from germline, CDR1 is SGHNT and CDR2 is YYREEE (reference sequence). The CDR3 runs to 14 residues. The CDR3 sequence: CASGESSGANVLTF. Written as DNA, the CDR3 is TGTGCCAGCGGAGAGTCCTCTGGGGCCAACGTCCTGACTTTC.

Turning to this clone: At one of its ends the junction is not consistent with the germline gene, which may arise from a read error. The V and J genes are TRBV6-5 and TRBJ2-1; 13 bases map to TRBD2. The germline CDR1 and CDR2 sequences are MNHEY and SVGAGI. The CDR3 consists of 14 residues. CDR3 sequence reads: CASSPGPGLAGLIF. CDR3 in DNA: TGTGCCAGCAGTCCTGGCCCGGGACTAGCGGGGTTGATCTTC.

The chain combines TRBV28 with TRBJ1-3; D not certain. Germline assignment: CDR1 MDHEN and CDR2 SYDVKM. The V and J ends lost 3 bases and 4 bases respectively, with 4 bases between them. The CDR3 consists of 12 residues. The chain's CDR3 is CASSFGGNTIYF. Written as DNA, the CDR3 is TGTGCCAGCAGTTTCGGGGGAAACACCATATATTTT.

The chain employs TRBV24-1 and TRBJ2-1; D might be TRBD2 (5 bases). The CDR3 loop spans 13 amino acids. Germline CDR1 and CDR2: KGHDR and SFDVKD. V was trimmed by 0 bases and J by 12 bases, leaving 11 bases between them. CDR3 amino acids: CATSDLRSVGQFF. DNA for the CDR3: TGTGCCACCAGTGATTTGCGTAGCGTAGGGCAGTTCTTC.

This chain's CDR3 is CAWGPGEGTQYF. The CDR3 DNA sequence: TGTGCCTGGGGTCCTGGGGAGGGGACCCAGTACTTC. This chain joins TRBV30 and TRBJ2-5, with 7 positions matching TRBD2. Germline CDR1 reads GTSNPN; CDR2 reads SVGIG (reference sequence). V lost 5 bases, J lost 7 bases, and 7 bases stayed unmatched. The CDR3 has 12 residues.

The J gene is TRBJ1-1, the V gene TRBV5-6; TRBD1 aligns across 7 bases. The germline V gene encodes CDR1 SGHDT and CDR2 YYEEEE. This CDR3 contains 15 residues. Unmatched junction bases numbered 8, after V lost 1 base and J lost 5 bases. This CDR3 is CASSLLAGGGTEAFF. In DNA, the CDR3 is TGTGCCAGCAGCTTGTTGGCAGGGGGAGGTACTGAAGCTTTCTTT.

The chain joins TRBV6-5 to TRBJ1-6; TRBD1 agrees at 8 bases. Germline V CDR1 and CDR2: MNHEY, SVGAGI. V was clipped by 5 bases and J by 9 bases; unmatched bases: 6. The CDR3 sequence is 14 residues long. The chain's CDR3 is CASSPTGVGSPLHF. The DNA for the CDR3 is TGTGCCAGCAGTCCGACAGGGGTGGGTTCACCCCTCCACTTT.

This sequence joins TRBV5-5 and TRBJ1-5; 7 nucleotides match TRBD1. Germline V gives CDR1 SGHKS, CDR2 YYEKEE (reference sequence). The CDR3 is 14 residues long. V lost 0 bases and J lost 8; bases outside the gene matches: 5. The CDR3 loop reads CASSLEGGVKPQHF. The CDR3 DNA is TGTGCCAGCAGCTTGGAAGGGGGCGTGAAGCCCCAGCATTTT.

The chain carries TRBV12-3 or TRBV12-4 and TRBJ2-1; weak D call: TRBD1 (5 bases). V shed 5 bases and J shed 2 bases, with 7 bases lying between them. This CDR3 region has 13 residues. CDR3 nucleotide sequence: TGTGCCAGCAGTGGGGCCCCCTACAATGAGCAGTTCTTC. Protein: CASSGAPYNEQFF.

The chain has TRBV7-9 and TRBJ1-1, with 10 nucleotides matching TRBD1. The CDR3 runs 17 residues. V shed 5 bases and J 5 bases; nucleotides not matched to a gene: 14. CDR1 is SEHNR and CDR2 is FQNEAQ in the germline V gene (reference sequence). The CDR3 bases are TGTGCCAGCAGCCCGGGCTTGGACAGGGGGGCACGAACTGAAGCTTTCTTT. Its translation: CASSPGLDRGARTEAFF.

The V and J genes are TRBV5-1 and TRBJ2-3; 10 bases fit TRBD2. From germline, CDR1 is SGHRS and CDR2 YFSETQ. The V and J ends lost 3 bases and 7 bases, in that order; junction bases with no gene match: 8. This CDR3 spans 15 amino acids. CDR3 DNA sequence: TGCGCCAGCAGCTCCCAGCGGGAGGGCCCTAATACGCAGTATTTT. It codes for CASSSQREGPNTQYF.

The rearrangement joins TRBV9 to TRBJ1-1, with 10 bases that match TRBD1. The junction had 17 bases not matched to a gene; V was cut back by 0 bases and J by 3 bases. The CDR3 runs to 20 residues. Germline CDR1 reads SGDLS; CDR2 reads YYNGEE. The CDR3 spells CASSVGPGDRGLYEHTEAFF. The CDR3 bases are TGTGCCAGCAGCGTAGGTCCCGGGGACAGGGGTCTTTACGAGCACACTGAAGCTTTCTTT.

CDR3 DNA sequence: TGTGCCACCTCCCTCAGGGCGGCAACTAATGAAAAACTGTTTTTT. Protein: CATSLRAATNEKLFF. This chain connects TRBV19 to TRBJ1-4, with a weak D call TRBD1 (5 bases). Trimming removed 10 bases at V and 0 bases at J, with 15 bases between. The CDR3 is 15 amino acids. Per germline, CDR1 LNHDA and CDR2 SQIVND (reference sequence).

V gene TRBV5-1 combines with J gene TRBJ2-1; 7 bases are a match to TRBD1. Unmatched junction bases numbered 1, after V lost 3 bases and J lost 4 bases. This CDR3 is built from 13 residues. Germline CDR1 reads SGHRS; CDR2 reads YFSETQ. CDR3 sequence (DNA): TGCGCCAGCAGCTGGGGACAGTACAATGAGCAGTTCTTC. It yields the protein CASSWGQYNEQFF.

V usage is TRBV6-4 and J usage is TRBJ2-3; 12 bases agree with TRBD2. J was trimmed by 4 bases and V by 2 bases; bases with no gene match: 7. This CDR3 region has 17 residues. From germline, CDR1 is MRHNA and CDR2 SNTAGT. DNA for the CDR3: TGTGCCAGCAGTGACGTATCGACTAGCGGGAGCTCAGATACGCAGTATTTT. It yields the protein CASSDVSTSGSSDTQYF.

The CDR3 region has the DNA TGTGCCAGCAGCCAACAGGGGACCAATCAGCCCCAGCATTTT. It encodes CASSQQGTNQPQHF. The chain is built from TRBV14 and TRBJ1-5; possibly TRBD1 for D (6 bases). CDR3 size: 14 residues. Trimming cost V 2 bases and J 3 bases, with 8 bases left between them. The germline gives CDR1 SGHDN, CDR2 FVKESK. The variable domain in full, with the rest retrieved from reference TRBV14 and TRBJ1-5, is EAGVTQFPSHSVIEKGQTVTLRCDPISGHDNLYWYRRVMGKEIKFLLHFVKESKQDESGMPNNRFLAERTGGTYSTLKVQPAELEDSGVYFCASSQQGTNQPQHFGDGTRLSIL.

The chain combines TRBV28 with TRBJ2-3, with 11 bases fitting TRBD1. Trimming took 2 bases from V and 0 from J; bases not matched to a gene: 7. CDR1 is MDHEN and CDR2 is SYDVKM in the germline V gene. The CDR3 spans 18 residues. In nucleotides, the CDR3 is TGTGCCAGCAGTTTACTGGACAGGGGGCTACCAAGCACAGATACGCAGTATTTT. This codes for CASSLLDRGLPSTDTQYF.